This paragraph covers one T cell receptor beta chain sequence. Its antigen is not identified. Germline CDR1 SGHRS, CDR2 YFSETQ. The CDR3 consists of 15 residues. V gave up 2 bases and J gave up 5 bases; unmatched junction bases: 9. This record comes from a study of shared clonotypes between healthy human individuals. Across the study: Each donor contributed plates that comprised three CD4 naive, three CD4 memory, two CD8 naive and one CD8 memory. Study-level points and caveats: Generation of non-shared clonotypes was less probable than generation of clonotypes shared by all four donors.

An even split of each subset's genomic DNA across several immunoSEQ plates was performed. Clones were read by immunoSEQ multiplex PCR, and TCRdb kept only the in-frame ones, dropping some. The sample includes about 680,000 clones, about three quarters of them seen just once. The CD4+ fraction was divided into a CD45RA+ naive subset and a CD45RA-negative memory subset. The sequencing input was memory CD4+ T cells sorted from blood. Documented subset: CD45RA-negative fraction. The rearrangement joins TRBV5-1 to TRBJ2-5; TRBD2 matches 7 bases. This sequence originates from a woman in her twenties or thirties in good health. The CDR3 DNA sequence: TGCGCCAGCAGCTTTTCCGGACTAGATACCGAGACCCAGTACTTC. Its protein is CASSFSGLDTETQYF.